This T cell receptor (beta chain) was identified during a study of control samples from healthy donors and cancer patients. TCRdb's table, derived via immunoSEQ multiplex PCR, lists solely in-frame clones and lacks some. The table lists 100,000 to 150,000 clones, 92% of them singletons. This CDR3 has 17 amino acids. Looked up from germline, CDR1 is DFQATT and CDR2 is SNEGSKA (reference sequence). V lost 3 bases and J lost 0; bases outside the gene matches: 13. The chain links TRBV20-1 to TRBJ1-1, with 7 bases fitting TRBD1. The receptor was isolated from an elderly man with head and neck cancer. Sequencing was performed on PBMCs. CDR3 amino acids: CSASLSTGDLMNTEAFF. CDR3 DNA sequence: TGCAGTGCTAGTTTAAGCACAGGGGATCTTATGAACACTGAAGCTTTCTTT.